The 29 T cell receptor beta chains in this list originate from one sample, sequenced in a study of blood T cell repertoires in COVID-19. Assay: immunoSEQ multiplex PCR; the TCRdb copy retains only in-frame clones and omits some. The repertoire holds tens of thousands of clones, with roughly nine tenths as singletons. The specimen was peripheral blood. Every receptor here comes from a man aged 40-49 years with COVID-19, enrolled during active disease.

This rearrangement joins TRBV7-3 to TRBJ1-1, with D possibly matching TRBD1 (5 bases). V was shortened by 6 bases and J by 4 bases, with 21 bases between the two germline ends. This CDR3 is built from 16 residues. CDR1 is SGHTA, CDR2 FQGTGA, per germline. The CDR3 here is CASSQGSAGRGTEAFF. Written as DNA, the CDR3 is TGTGCCAGCAGTCAAGGGAGCGCGGGACGTGGCACTGAAGCTTTCTTT.

The CDR3 DNA follows: TGCGCCAGCAGCCAAGTCGCGGGGGGGCGAGATACGCAGTATTTT. Protein product: CASSQVAGGRDTQYF. The genes are TRBV4-1 and TRBJ2-3; 9 bases align to TRBD2. Germline V gene data show CDR1 as MGHRA and CDR2 as YSYEKL. This CDR3 has 15 residues. V shed 1 base and J 5 bases; nucleotides not matched to a gene: 4.

V is TRBV4-2 and J is TRBJ2-3, with D uncertain. The CDR3 covers 14 residues. Germline V CDR1 and CDR2: LGHNA, YNFKEQ. With 0 bases removed from V and 5 bases from J, the gap between germline ends came to 9 bases. In DNA, the CDR3 is TGTGCCAGCAGCCAAGAAAACTCTAGAGATACGCAGTATTTT. The encoded protein is CASSQENSRDTQYF.

The gene calls are TRBV7-6 and TRBJ2-1; TRBD1 matches at 9 bases. This CDR3 is built from 15 residues. Trimming at V came to 5 bases and at J to 5 bases, leaving 7 bases not matched to a gene. Germline V CDR1 and CDR2: SGHVS, FNYEAQ. The CDR3 here is CASSQQGAQHNEQFF. The CDR3 bases are TGTGCCAGCAGCCAACAGGGGGCGCAACACAATGAGCAGTTCTTC. The full variable domain, its missing parts supplied by reference TRBV7-6 and TRBJ2-1, is GAGVSQSPRYKVTKRGQDVALRCDPISGHVSLYWYRQALGQGPEFLTYFNYEAQQDKSGLPNDRFSAERPEGSISTLTIQRTEQRDSAMYRCASSQQGAQHNEQFFGPGTRLTVL.

The chain has TRBV4-1 and TRBJ2-7; 8 bases are a match to TRBD1. Germline CDR1 MGHRA, CDR2 YSYEKL. CDR3 length: 15 residues. Germline trimming cut 1 base from V and 0 bases from J; bases unmatched to any gene: 2. The CDR3 bases are TGCGCCAGCAGCCAAGTAACAGGGGGCTCCTACGAGCAGTACTTC. Amino acid sequence: CASSQVTGGSYEQYF.

The J gene is TRBJ2-1, the V gene TRBV6-5, with TRBD2 matching over 11 bases. Germline loops: CDR1 MNHEY, CDR2 SVGAGI. The CDR3 is 15 residues long. The junction had 9 bases not matched to a gene; V was cut back by 7 bases and J by 7 bases. The CDR3 is CASIGLAGGGNEQFF. As DNA, the CDR3 is TGTGCCAGCATAGGACTAGCGGGTGGGGGTAATGAGCAGTTCTTC.

The CDR3 loop is CASSQGQGDTGELFF. The CDR3 DNA is TGTGCCAGCAGCCAGGGACAGGGGGACACCGGGGAGCTGTTTTTT. V usage is TRBV3-1 (or the pseudogene TRBV3-2) and J usage is TRBJ2-2, with TRBD1 matching over 11 bases. Per the germline V gene, CDR1 is LGHDT and CDR2 is YNNKEL (reference sequence). V dropped 3 bases and J dropped 3; count of bases not matched to a gene: 0. This CDR3 spans 15 amino acids.

This clone was counted a single time. The gene calls are TRBV3-1 (or the pseudogene TRBV3-2) and TRBJ2-2; 11 bases line up with TRBD2. This CDR3 is built from 15 residues. V shed 0 bases, J shed 6 bases, and the junction held 0 bases outside the gene matches. CDR1 is LGHDT, CDR2 YNNKEL, per germline (reference sequence). CDR3 in amino acids: CASSQEGLAAGELFF. The CDR3 DNA reads as TGTGCCAGCAGCCAAGAGGGACTAGCGGCCGGGGAGCTGTTTTTT.

The chain joins TRBV5-1 to TRBJ2-2; D not resolved. CDR1 is SGHRS, CDR2 YFSETQ, per germline. V was shortened by 4 bases and J by 0 bases, with 7 bases between the two germline ends. The CDR3 has 14 residues. DNA of the CDR3: TGCGCCAGCAGCAAACATTCGAACACCGGGGAGCTGTTTTTT. Translating gives CASSKHSNTGELFF.

The sample holds a few counts of this clone. The V and J genes are TRBV5-4 and TRBJ2-1, with TRBD1 matching over 12 bases. Germline V gene sequence: CDR1 SGHNT, CDR2 YYREEE (reference sequence). The CDR3 totals 15 residues. With 3 bases clipped from V and 7 bases from J, the junction kept 5 bases outside the gene matches. Written as DNA, the CDR3 is TGTGCCAGCAGCTCGGGACAGGGGGCAATGAATGAGCAGTTCTTC. Translation gives CASSSGQGAMNEQFF.

V gene TRBV14 combines with J gene TRBJ2-2; D remains ambiguous. The CDR3 loop spans 13 amino acids. CDR1 is SGHDN, CDR2 FVKESK, per germline. V dropped 1 base and J dropped 7 bases, with 7 bases sitting between them. The CDR3 nucleotides are TGTGCCAGCAGCCAAGCGGTTATCGGGGAGCTGTTTTTT. Amino acid sequence: CASSQAVIGELFF.

The chain joins TRBV6-5 to TRBJ2-7; perhaps TRBD1 as D (5 bases). This CDR3 has 15 residues. The V end was cut by 0 bases, the J end by 1 base, with 10 bases between. From germline, CDR1 is MNHEY and CDR2 SVGAGI. This chain's CDR3 is CASSYSIQGSYEQYF. The CDR3 coding sequence is TGTGCCAGCAGTTACTCGATCCAGGGATCCTACGAGCAGTACTTC.

The chain carries TRBV12-3 or TRBV12-4 and TRBJ2-1; D remains ambiguous. The CDR3 length is 13 residues. V was trimmed by 3 bases and J by 7 bases, leaving 10 bases between them. This chain's CDR3 is CASSFAEPNEQFF. The CDR3 bases are TGTGCCAGCAGTTTTGCGGAGCCTAATGAGCAGTTCTTC.

V gene TRBV12-3 or TRBV12-4 combines with J gene TRBJ1-5; D unresolved. The V and J ends lost 5 bases and 1 base respectively, with 3 bases between them. The CDR3 is 12 residues long. The CDR3 reads CASSPSNQPQHF. In DNA form, the CDR3 reads TGTGCCAGCAGTCCGAGCAATCAGCCCCAGCATTTT.

This clone was found a few times. The chain carries TRBV7-9 and TRBJ2-7, with D uncertain. Germline values: CDR1 SEHNR, CDR2 FQNEAQ (reference sequence). The CDR3 covers 15 residues. V lost 0 bases to trimming and J lost 2 bases, with 11 bases between them. The CDR3 bases are TGTGCCAGCAGCTTAGCTCTAGACGGTGCCTACGAGCAGTACTTC. It yields the protein CASSLALDGAYEQYF. Full variable domain (remainder filled in from reference TRBV7-9 and TRBJ2-7): DTGVSQNPRHKITKRGQNVTFRCDPISEHNRLYWYRQTLGQGPEFLTYFQNEAQLEKSRLLSDRFSAERPKGSFSTLEIQRTEQGDSAMYLCASSLALDGAYEQYFGPGTRLTVT.

The J gene is TRBJ2-7, the V gene TRBV6-5, with D tentatively TRBD2 (6 bases). Germline V gene data show CDR1 as MNHEY and CDR2 as SVGAGI. This CDR3 is 15 amino acids long. Trimming pared 2 bases from V and 2 bases from J, leaving 13 bases between. The CDR3 region is CASSYQAGPTYEQYF. DNA of the CDR3: TGTGCCAGCAGTTACCAGGCGGGGCCTACCTACGAGCAGTACTTC.

The chain uses TRBV11-2 and TRBJ2-2; TRBD1 matches 10 bases. Germline CDR1 is SGHAT and CDR2 is FQNNGV. The CDR3 spans 15 residues. V lost 5 bases to trimming and J lost 7 bases; unmatched junction nucleotides: 7. The CDR3 region is CASSPGQGLVGELFF. CDR3 coding DNA: TGTGCCAGCAGCCCGGGACAGGGGCTGGTCGGGGAGCTGTTTTTT.

The chain links TRBV6-2 or TRBV6-3 to TRBJ2-3; D call uncertain. Germline V gives CDR1 MNHEY, CDR2 SVGEGT. Between the trimmed V and J ends, which lost 4 bases and 1 base, there was a span of 9 bases. The CDR3 contains 14 residues. DNA for the CDR3: TGTGCCAGCAGTTTCAGGCAGGGCACAGATACGCAGTATTTT. Encoded protein: CASSFRQGTDTQYF.

This chain links TRBV4-1 with TRBJ2-7, with D unclear. Germline CDR1 and CDR2: MGHRA and YSYEKL. This CDR3 spans 12 amino acids. With 4 bases removed from V and 3 bases from J, the gap between germline ends came to 7 bases. The CDR3 DNA follows: TGCGCCAGCAGCCCAGACGGCTACGAGCAGTACTTC. Encoded protein: CASSPDGYEQYF.

V gene TRBV2 combines with J gene TRBJ1-3; D remains ambiguous. The V and J ends lost 6 bases and 1 base respectively, with 10 bases between them. This CDR3 region has 14 residues. CDR1 is SNHLY, CDR2 FYNNEI, per germline. CDR3 in amino acids: CASRHGGSGNTIYF. DNA of the CDR3: TGTGCCAGCAGGCATGGAGGGTCTGGAAACACCATATATTTT.

The gene calls are TRBV6-5 and TRBJ1-2; 8 bases match TRBD1. CDR1 and CDR2 from the germline V gene are MNHEY and SVGAGI. V shed 6 bases and J 7 bases; nucleotides not matched to a gene: 10. This CDR3 has 14 residues. The CDR3 DNA reads as TGTGCCAGCAGAAAGGACAGGGACGTGGCTGGCTACACCTTC. It codes for CASRKDRDVAGYTF.

The V and J genes are TRBV2 and TRBJ2-5; D might be TRBD1 (6 bases). Trimming took 4 bases from V and 4 from J, leaving 10 bases between them. This CDR3 contains 13 residues. CDR1 and CDR2 from the germline V gene are SNHLY and FYNNEI. In DNA form, the CDR3 reads TGTGCCAGCAGTGTATCAGGGGCAGAGACCCAGTACTTC. Its protein product is CASSVSGAETQYF.

The V gene is TRBV6-5, the J gene TRBJ1-1, with D tentatively TRBD1 (6 bases). The V end lost 1 base, the J end lost 1 base, and 10 bases lay between the germline ends. The CDR3 is made up of 15 amino acids. CDR1 and CDR2 from the germline V gene are MNHEY and SVGAGI. The CDR3 nucleotides read TGTGCCAGCAGTTACTTTGACAGGCCGAACACTGAAGCTTTCTTT. Amino acids: CASSYFDRPNTEAFF.

The J gene is TRBJ2-2, the V gene TRBV19, with 9 bases aligning to TRBD1. From germline, CDR1 is LNHDA and CDR2 SQIVND (reference sequence). This CDR3 region has 17 residues. V shed 7 bases and J 2 bases; nucleotides not matched to a gene: 11. CDR3 DNA sequence: TGTGCCAGTACACCCCCACGGACAGGGGTAAACACCGGGGAGCTGTTTTTT. This encodes CASTPPRTGVNTGELFF.

V and J are TRBV10-2 and TRBJ2-5; 9 bases match TRBD2. The CDR3 extends over 13 amino acids. The junction had 1 base not matched to a gene; V was cut back by 6 bases and J by 2 bases. From germline, CDR1 is WSHSY and CDR2 SAAADI. The CDR3 is CASRAGGQETQYF. The CDR3 DNA is TGCGCCAGCAGAGCGGGGGGACAAGAGACCCAGTACTTC.

The rearrangement links TRBV9 to TRBJ1-2; 7 nucleotides agree with TRBD1. Germline CDR1 reads SGDLS; CDR2 reads YYNGEE. The trim removed 6 bases at V and 4 bases at J, leaving 12 bases unmatched. The CDR3 is made up of 15 amino acids. This CDR3 reads CASTNHGTVGYGYTF. CDR3 bases: TGTGCCAGCACCAACCATGGGACAGTAGGCTATGGCTACACCTTC.

J is TRBJ2-2 and V is TRBV3-1 (or the pseudogene TRBV3-2); TRBD2 aligns across 7 bases. V lost 5 bases, J lost 1 base, and 1 base stayed unmatched. The CDR3 length is 14 residues. Per germline, CDR1 LGHDT and CDR2 YNNKEL (reference sequence). The CDR3 nucleotides are TGTGCCAGCAGCTCTAGCGGGAACACCGGGGAGCTGTTTTTT. Its translation: CASSSSGNTGELFF.

J is TRBJ2-3 and V is TRBV28, with no clear D. Germline CDR1 and CDR2: MDHEN and SYDVKM. Trimming cost V 4 bases and J 4 bases, with 6 bases left between them. The CDR3 contains 12 residues. Written as DNA, the CDR3 is TGTGCCAGCAGTTCCCAGGCAGATACGCAGTATTTT. It encodes CASSSQADTQYF.

The rearrangement uses TRBV13 and TRBJ1-2, with 8 bases lining up with TRBD1. V lost 3 bases to trimming and J lost 5 bases; unmatched junction nucleotides: 5. The CDR3 is made up of 14 amino acids. The germline CDR1 and CDR2 sequences are PRHDT and FYEKMQ (reference sequence). CDR3: CASSFSGGTYGYTF. The CDR3 DNA follows: TGTGCCAGCAGCTTTTCAGGGGGCACGTATGGCTACACCTTC.